This T cell receptor beta chain was sequenced during a study of spatial heterogeneity in lung cancer. MiXCR, run by TCRdb on the 5' RACE reads, gives a single entry per CDR3 protein. The sample lists 95,000 to 130,000 distinct CDR3 sequences, over 9% occurring once. This CDR3 is built from 16 residues. Germline loops: CDR1 MNHEY, CDR2 SMNVEV (reference sequence). Trimming took 5 bases from V and 5 from J; bases not matched to a gene: 14. Time point indicated: blood at routine non-recurrence follow-up after resection. In each case, whole RNA from tumor, nontumor lung or frozen PBMC was sequenced unsorted.

V usage is TRBV27 and J usage is TRBJ2-7; 8 bases match TRBD1. The source material was PBMCs, sampled at follow-up. This receptor was taken from a male donor with early-stage non-small cell lung cancer. In nucleotides, the CDR3 is TGTGCCAGCAGTCTGGGGACAGGCCTCCTAACCAACGAGCAGTACTTC. Encoded protein: CASSLGTGLLTNEQYF.